These 12 T cell receptor beta chains came from one sample sequenced in a study of molecular identifiers for immune sequencing clone quantification. In TCRdb, the PCR reads were re-called with MiXCR into one record per CDR3 protein. This table has a few hundred thousand distinct CDR3 sequences, roughly a quarter appearing once. Material for sequencing was naive CD8+ T cells from blood, with Jurkat cell RNA spiked in. Subset in this sample: FACS-sorted CD8+CD4-CCR7+CD45RA+ naive T cells. The source is a human donor in good health. Some libraries in this study had Jurkat cell RNA spiked in.

The rearrangement joins TRBV5-6 to TRBJ1-1, with D uncertain. The CDR3 is 13 amino acids. Germline values: CDR1 SGHDT, CDR2 YYEEEE. V lost 4 bases and J 1 base, leaving 8 bases between the germline ends. CDR3 amino acids: CASSNTENTEAFF. CDR3 bases: TGTGCCAGCAGCAATACAGAGAACACTGAAGCTTTCTTT.

In the case of this clonotype: Given a much more abundant clone one base away, this may be a read error. The chain employs TRBV12-3 or TRBV12-4 and TRBJ1-2, with 7 bases aligning to TRBD1. J was trimmed by 5 bases and V by 6 bases; bases with no gene match: 6. The CDR3 contains 13 residues. The CDR3 loop reads CASRAGTAYGYTF. For the CDR3, the DNA is TGTGCCAGCAGGGCCGGGACAGCTTATGGCTACACCTTC.

This clonotype appeared many times. CDR3 nucleotide sequence: TGCGCCAGCAGCCAAGATACGGCTAACACTGAAGCTTTCTTT. This sequence encodes CASSQDTANTEAFF. This chain joins TRBV4-3 and TRBJ1-1, with no clear D. Trimming stripped 0 bases from V and 2 bases from J, with 7 bases between. Germline V gives CDR1 LGHNA, CDR2 YSLEER. The CDR3 extends over 14 amino acids.

This clonotype was observed at least ten times. The CDR3 DNA reads TGTGCCACCAGAGAAGCTGGGACCTACAGGCCCCAGCATTTT. It codes for CATREAGTYRPQHF. This rearrangement joins TRBV15 to TRBJ1-5, with D maybe TRBD1 (5 bases). The germline gives CDR1 LNHNV, CDR2 YYDKDF (reference sequence). Trimming took 6 bases from V and 9 from J, leaving 18 bases between them. The length of the CDR3 is 14 residues.

The chain recombines TRBV6-1 with TRBJ2-7, with 7 bases matching TRBD2. With V trimmed by 2 bases and J by 6 bases, 4 bases remained unmatched. CDR1 and CDR2 from the germline V gene are MNHNS and SASEGT. The length of the CDR3 is 13 residues. CDR3 sequence (DNA): TGTGCCAGCAGTGAAATGGGAGGGCCCGAGCAGTACTTC. The encoded protein is CASSEMGGPEQYF.

This clonotype was seen more than once but under ten times. The rearrangement links TRBV28 to TRBJ2-3; 8 nucleotides line up with TRBD1. The CDR3 runs to 16 residues. From germline, CDR1 is MDHEN and CDR2 SYDVKM. V lost 6 bases and J lost 0; bases outside the gene matches: 8. CDR3 sequence (DNA): TGTGCCAGCAGGGAGCTAGGACAGGGCAGCACAGATACGCAGTATTTT. Protein sequence: CASRELGQGSTDTQYF.

The CDR3, as DNA: TGTGCCATTGGACCGTCTTACCCTGAAGCTTTCTTT. As protein: CAIGPSYPEAFF. V is TRBV10-3 and J is TRBJ1-1; D gene unclear. The germline V gene has CDR1 ENHRY and CDR2 SYGVKD. V was trimmed by 9 bases and J by 6 bases, leaving 14 bases between them. This CDR3 contains 12 residues.

Of note for this clonotype: Since a much larger clone is just one base distant, this may be a read error. The gene calls are TRBV9 and TRBJ1-3; D call uncertain. Germline CDR1 is SGDLS and CDR2 is YYNGEE. The V and J ends lost 0 bases and 0 bases respectively, with 7 bases between them. This CDR3 has 15 amino acids. The CDR3 DNA reads TGTGCCAGCAGCGTAGGGGCAGACTCTGGAAACACCATATATTTT. It specifies CASSVGADSGNTIYF.

Points on this clonotype: One junction end does not reproduce the germline sequence, and a read error may be involved. The V gene is TRBV7-9, the J gene TRBJ2-7; TRBD2 aligns across 8 bases. The CDR3 spans 16 residues. The germline V gene has CDR1 SEHNR and CDR2 FQNEAQ (reference sequence). DNA for the CDR3: TGTGCCAGCAGCTCCGGAAGCGGGGGCCCTTCCTACGAGCGGTACTTC. Encoded protein: CASSSGSGGPSYERYF.

Comment on this clonotype: Germline and junction disagree at one end, which may indicate a read error. The CDR3 sequence: CATDYNGEALF. The DNA of the CDR3 is TGTGCCACCGACTATAACGGTGAAGCTCTCTTT. V usage is TRBV10-3 and J usage is TRBJ1-1, with D unclear. Germline CDR1 reads ENHRY; CDR2 reads SYGVKD. This CDR3 is 11 amino acids long.

The V and J genes are TRBV20-1 and TRBJ1-2; D is possibly TRBD1 (5 bases). The germline gives CDR1 DFQATT, CDR2 SNEGSKA (reference sequence). The CDR3 consists of 15 residues. The V end lost 1 base, the J end lost 5 bases, and 17 bases lay between the germline ends. CDR3: CSARVLGVSTYGYTF. The CDR3 DNA follows: TGCAGTGCTAGAGTTTTGGGGGTTTCAACGTATGGCTACACCTTC.

There are many counts of this clonotype. V gene TRBV7-9 combines with J gene TRBJ2-3; D remains unclear. CDR1 is SEHNR and CDR2 is FQNEAQ in the germline V gene (reference sequence). The CDR3 loop spans 15 amino acids. Trimming stripped 1 base from V and 5 bases from J, with 13 bases between. The CDR3 loop reads CASSLVSGNGDTQYF. As DNA, the CDR3 is TGTGCCAGCAGCTTAGTCTCGGGTAATGGAGATACGCAGTATTTT. The full variable domain, in which reference TRBV7-9 and TRBJ2-3 provide the parts outside the CDR3, is DTGVSQNPRHKITKRGQNVTFRCDPISEHNRLYWYRQTLGQGPEFLTYFQNEAQLEKSRLLSDRFSAERPKGSFSTLEIQRTEQGDSAMYLCASSLVSGNGDTQYFGPGTRLTVL.